One and the same sample provided the 23 T cell receptor beta chains below, sequenced in a study of Ad26.COV2.S vaccination and SARS-CoV-2 variants. Documented treatment: some 20 received Ad26.COV2.S at low or high dose, single or two shots; several received placebo; per-sample allocation not given. It was on day 63 after the first vaccine or placebo injection that samples were taken. The method was immunoSEQ multiplex PCR; TCRdb's version includes in-frame clones alone and lacks a portion of them. The sample includes 300,000 to 450,000 clones, roughly 81% of them seen just once. The specimen was peripheral blood, collected in a trial of Ad26.COV2.S vaccine versus placebo. All receptors come from a person aged 18-60 years who received the Ad26.COV2.S COVID-19 vaccine or a placebo.

The chain is built from TRBV28 and TRBJ1-5; D not certain. Germline loops: CDR1 MDHEN, CDR2 SYDVKM. The CDR3 has 13 amino acids. V lost 5 bases to trimming and J lost 0 bases, with 5 bases between them. DNA for the CDR3: TGTGCCAGCAGTCAGGATAGCAATCAGCCCCAGCATTTT. Translation gives CASSQDSNQPQHF.

This clone was found a few times. The chain couples TRBV7-2 to TRBJ1-4, with D unresolved. The germline V and J ends were trimmed by 3 bases and 0 bases, with 2 bases remaining between them. CDR3 length equals 13 residues. Germline CDR1 SGHTA, CDR2 FQGNSA. This chain's CDR3 is CASSFTTNEKLFF. For the CDR3, the DNA is TGTGCCAGCAGCTTTACAACTAATGAAAAACTGTTTTTT.

The chain couples TRBV4-3 to TRBJ2-2, with 7 bases identical to TRBD1. There are 13 residues in the CDR3. Germline CDR1 and CDR2: LGHNA and YSLEER. J gave up 6 bases and V 7 bases, and 5 bases lay outside the gene matches. The CDR3 here is CASKQGVAGELFF. CDR3 nucleotides: TGCGCCAGCAAGCAGGGGGTCGCCGGGGAGCTGTTTTTT.

The rearrangement joins TRBV3-1 (or the pseudogene TRBV3-2) to TRBJ2-5, with 8 bases aligning to TRBD2. The CDR3 is 19 residues long. Trimming took 0 bases from V and 5 from J; bases not matched to a gene: 17. Germline-derived CDR1 and CDR2 are LGHDT and YNNKEL (reference sequence). The DNA for the CDR3 is TGTGCCAGCAGCCAAGATCCGAAGGGCCCGGGACTAGTCCGTGAGACCCAGTACTTC. Amino acid sequence: CASSQDPKGPGLVRETQYF.

The CDR3 region has the DNA TGCGCCAGCAGCCGGACAGGGTTCACCCAGGATACGCAGTATTTT. Amino acids: CASSRTGFTQDTQYF. This chain connects TRBV5-1 to TRBJ2-3; 8 nucleotides agree with TRBD1. Germline lookup yields CDR1 SGHRS and CDR2 YFSETQ. This CDR3 is built from 15 residues. Trimming at V came to 4 bases and at J to 6 bases, leaving 10 bases not matched to a gene.

The chain has TRBV30 and TRBJ2-7, with 11 bases matching TRBD1. The ends lost 1 base at V and 7 bases at J; junction bases unmatched: 3. Germline V CDR1 and CDR2: GTSNPN, SVGIG (reference sequence). This CDR3 region has 13 residues. CDR3 protein: CAWSGGTGGEQYF. CDR3 DNA sequence: TGTGCCTGGAGTGGGGGGACAGGGGGAGAGCAGTACTTC.

This rearrangement joins TRBV2 to TRBJ2-1; no clear D gene. V lost 6 bases, J lost 6 bases, and 12 bases lay in between. Germline loops: CDR1 SNHLY, CDR2 FYNNEI. The CDR3 runs to 13 residues. CDR3 in amino acids: CASSNPLGNEQFF. The CDR3 DNA sequence: TGTGCCAGCAGCAATCCCTTGGGCAATGAGCAGTTCTTC.

In this sample, this clone turned up once. The rearrangement uses TRBV27 and TRBJ1-6; 7 nucleotides align to TRBD1. This CDR3 spans 15 amino acids. Germline loops: CDR1 MNHEY, CDR2 SMNVEV (reference sequence). Unmatched junction bases numbered 5, after V lost 2 bases and J lost 7 bases. CDR3 in DNA: TGTGCCAGCAGTTTACTTGGCAGGGGGAATTCACCCCTCCACTTT. This encodes CASSLLGRGNSPLHF.

The table lists this clone with a count of one. The rearrangement links TRBV3-1 (or the pseudogene TRBV3-2) to TRBJ2-3; D call uncertain. The CDR3 loop spans 14 amino acids. Germline values: CDR1 LGHDT, CDR2 YNNKEL (reference sequence). The V gene lost 3 bases and the J gene lost 5 bases, with 12 bases spanning the gap. The CDR3 protein is CASSQYEVGDTQYF. CDR3 in DNA: TGTGCCAGCAGCCAGTATGAGGTGGGAGATACGCAGTATTTT.

As for this clone: Other DNA sequences in this specimen translate into the identical CDR3. The chain is built from TRBV19 and TRBJ2-1, with TRBD1 as a possible D gene (5 bases). Trimming cost V 1 base and J 1 base, with 8 bases left between them. Germline V gene lookup returns CDR1 LNHDA and CDR2 SQIVND (reference sequence). The CDR3 length is 15 residues. CDR3 in DNA: TGTGCCAGTAGTATAGGTCCAGGGTCCTACAATGAGCAGTTCTTC. This sequence encodes CASSIGPGSYNEQFF.

The chain links TRBV11-2 to TRBJ2-7; the match to TRBD1 covers 9 bases. V dropped 0 bases and J dropped 6; count of bases not matched to a gene: 6. The CDR3 sequence is 15 residues long. Germline lookup yields CDR1 SGHAT and CDR2 FQNNGV. The CDR3 sequence is CASSLERTGVAEQYF. The CDR3 region has the DNA TGTGCCAGCAGCTTAGAACGGACAGGGGTTGCCGAGCAGTACTTC. Using reference TRBV11-2 and TRBJ2-7 for the parts outside the CDR3, the full variable domain is EAGVAQSPRYKIIEKRQSVAFWCNPISGHATLYWYQQILGQGPKLLIQFQNNGVVDDSQLPKDRFSAERLKGVDSTLKIQPAKLEDSAVYLCASSLERTGVAEQYFGPGTRLTVT.

J is TRBJ2-7 and V is TRBV28, with D unclear. Trimming took 5 bases from V and 1 from J, leaving 12 bases between them. The CDR3 loop spans 14 amino acids. CDR1 and CDR2 from the germline V gene are MDHEN and SYDVKM. The CDR3 loop reads CASSPGPQSYEQYF. The CDR3 DNA sequence: TGTGCCAGCAGTCCCGGACCACAATCCTACGAGCAGTACTTC.

In its sample, this clone was seen many times. The gene calls are TRBV10-1 and TRBJ2-2; D is unclear. V lost 0 bases and J 2 bases, leaving 4 bases between the germline ends. CDR3 length equals 14 residues. CDR1 is WNHNN and CDR2 is SYGVQD in the germline V gene (reference sequence). The CDR3 DNA is TGCGCCAGCAGTGAGTCGGTCAACACCGGGGAGCTGTTTTTT. It encodes CASSESVNTGELFF.

The V gene is TRBV6-2 or TRBV6-3, the J gene TRBJ2-5; TRBD2 might be the D (5 bases). Trimming stripped 2 bases from V and 5 bases from J, with 12 bases between. The CDR3 totals 14 residues. Germline-derived CDR1 and CDR2 are MNHEY and SVGEGT. The CDR3 sequence: CASSYEASIETQYF. In DNA form, the CDR3 reads TGTGCCAGCAGTTACGAGGCTAGCATTGAGACCCAGTACTTC.

This clone was seen only a few times. For the CDR3, the DNA is TGTGCCAGTAGTCGATTGACAGGCGAACGGCAAGAGACCCAGTACTTC. Amino acid sequence: CASSRLTGERQETQYF. The chain uses TRBV19 and TRBJ2-5, with D possibly matching TRBD1 (6 bases). Between the trimmed V and J ends, which lost 5 bases and 2 bases, there was a span of 18 bases. The CDR3 is made up of 16 amino acids. The germline V gene encodes CDR1 LNHDA and CDR2 SQIVND (reference sequence).

The genes are TRBV29-1 and TRBJ2-7; no clear D gene. Per germline, CDR1 SQVTM and CDR2 ANQGSEA. Trimming left V 5 bases short and J 6 bases short, with 14 bases between. The CDR3 sequence is 12 residues long. The CDR3 DNA follows: TGCAGCGTTCAGTTCTTCCGCGGCGAGCAGTACTTC. It translates to CSVQFFRGEQYF.

This sequence joins TRBV23-1 and TRBJ1-4; maybe TRBD1 (5 bases). TRBV23-1 is noted as an ORF with a role that remains uncertain. The CDR3 extends over 17 amino acids. Trimming removed 2 bases from V and 4 bases from J, with 17 bases in between. CDR3 coding DNA: TGCGCCAGCAGTCAACCCGGGCTGGGGGTCTTTAATGAAAAACTGTTTTTT. Its protein product is CASSQPGLGVFNEKLFF.

The chain links TRBV4-1 to TRBJ1-6, with a weak D call TRBD1 (5 bases). With 0 bases removed from V and 8 bases from J, the gap between germline ends came to 5 bases. This CDR3 contains 13 residues. Per the germline V gene, CDR1 is MGHRA and CDR2 is YSYEKL. The CDR3 bases are TGCGCCAGCAGCCAAGACAGGGATTCACCCCTCCACTTT. The encoded protein is CASSQDRDSPLHF.

The chain joins TRBV2 to TRBJ2-7, with TRBD2 as a possible D gene (5 bases). V lost 6 bases to trimming and J lost 7 bases, with 16 bases between them. From germline, CDR1 is SNHLY and CDR2 FYNNEI. The CDR3 is made up of 13 amino acids. The CDR3 DNA follows: TGTGCCAGCAGCGGGATATATCTAGGGGAGCAGTACTTC. Its protein product is CASSGIYLGEQYF.

This clone appeared a single time. This rearrangement joins TRBV6-5 to TRBJ2-3, with D maybe TRBD2 (5 bases). The germline V gene has CDR1 MNHEY and CDR2 SVGAGI. V lost 5 bases, J lost 1 base, and 10 bases lay in between. This CDR3 contains 14 residues. This chain's CDR3 is CASSRGYRTDTQYF. The DNA for the CDR3 is TGTGCCAGCAGTCGGGGTTACCGCACAGATACGCAGTATTTT.

V is TRBV9 and J is TRBJ1-6, with D perhaps TRBD1 (6 bases). CDR1 is SGDLS, CDR2 YYNGEE, per germline. V lost 3 bases, J lost 4 bases, and 11 bases lay in between. CDR3 length: 15 amino acids. The CDR3 DNA reads TGTGCCAGCAGCGGAGGACAGACATATAATTCACCCCTCCACTTT. Translating it yields CASSGGQTYNSPLHF.

This rearrangement joins TRBV7-9 to TRBJ2-7, with D perhaps TRBD2 (5 bases). V lost 4 bases, J lost 4 bases, and 20 bases lay in between. The CDR3 totals 16 residues. The germline gives CDR1 SEHNR, CDR2 FQNEAQ (reference sequence). The DNA of the CDR3 is TGTGCCAGCAGCTCCCCCAGGAGCGGCTGGGGATACGAGCAGTACTTC. Its protein is CASSSPRSGWGYEQYF.

The gene calls are TRBV11-2 and TRBJ2-1, with 9 bases that match TRBD2. The CDR3 is 17 amino acids. J lost 4 bases, V lost 5 bases, and 12 bases had no gene match. CDR1 and CDR2 (germline): SGHAT, FQNNGV. The CDR3 coding sequence is TGTGCCAGCAGCCGCGGGGGGGCGGGAGAGTGGTACAATGAGCAGTTCTTC. The encoded protein is CASSRGGAGEWYNEQFF.